There are a few counts of the clone carrying this T cell receptor beta chain. Trimming left V 6 bases short and J 5 bases short, with 19 bases between. In germline, CDR1 is MDHEN, CDR2 SYDVKM. CDR3 length: 15 amino acids. Clones were sequenced by immunoSEQ multiplex PCR, and TCRdb holds only the in-frame ones, with some missing. The profile shows about 33,000 clones, around 85% of them singletons. The sample originates from a study of blood T cell repertoires in COVID-19. The chain has TRBV28 and TRBJ1-1, with D possibly TRBD1 on 6 matching bases. The clonotype comes from a human donor in a cohort sampled during active COVID-19. Sequencing was carried out using peripheral blood. The CDR3 DNA sequence: TGTGCCAGCAGAGATACAGGGATTACCGGGACTGAAGCTTTCTTT. This translates into CASRDTGITGTEAFF.